These T cell receptor beta chains were read from a single sample in a study of T cell responses to AZD1222 COVID-19 vaccine. Data came from immunoSEQ multiplex PCR; TCRdb stores just in-frame clones and leaves some out. Of 15,000 to 20,000 clones listed, around nine tenths are singletons. Sequenced material: peripheral blood, taken 28 days after the second AZD1222 dose. All receptors derive from an adult who received the AZD1222 COVID-19 vaccine. The CDR3 runs from the conserved cysteine through the conserved F or W. Each record gives: V gene, CDR3 length, J gene, clone size, D gene, CDR3 protein, CDR3 DNA. D genes are given only for firm matches. Some rows have no size entry. The others give once, few or many, or a class for an expanded clone.

>TRBV11-2|14|TRBJ1-4|once|NA
CASSLERINEKLFF
TGTGCCAGCAGCTTAGAACGGATTAATGAAAAACTGTTTTTT
>TRBV4-1|15|TRBJ1-1|NA|NA
CASSQEVVVNTEAFF
TGCGCCAGCAGCCAAGAGGTGGTAGTGAACACTGAAGCTTTCTTT
>TRBV6-5|12|TRBJ1-2|NA|NA
CASGTSGYGYTF
TGTGCCAGCGGAACCAGCGGATATGGCTACACCTTC
>TRBV3-1/TRBV3-2|17|TRBJ2-3|NA|NA
CASSQDFERLHTDTQYF
TGTGCCAGCAGCCAAGACTTCGAGAGACTACACACAGATACGCAGTATTTT
>TRBV4-1|15|TRBJ1-2|NA|NA
CASSQDQVGNYGYTF
TGCGCCAGCAGCCAAGATCAGGTCGGAAACTATGGCTACACCTTC
>TRBV3-1/TRBV3-2|13|TRBJ1-1|NA|NA
CASSRLEGTEAFF
TGTGCCAGCAGCCGTTTGGAGGGCACTGAAGCTTTCTTT
>TRBV19|15|TRBJ1-4|NA|TRBD1
CASSLTGTGLEKLFF
TGTGCCAGTAGTCTTACCGGGACAGGATTGGAAAAACTGTTTTTT
>TRBV2|14|TRBJ1-1|NA|NA
CASSEAEGRTEAFF
TGTGCCAGCAGTGAAGCCGAGGGGAGGACTGAAGCTTTCTTT
>TRBV3-1/TRBV3-2|13|TRBJ1-2|NA|NA
CASSRDGAGGYTF
TGTGCCAGCAGCCGCGACGGGGCCGGGGGCTACACCTTC
>TRBV19|15|TRBJ2-1|NA|TRBD2
CASSIGLAGHNEQFF
TGTGCCAGTAGCATAGGACTAGCGGGGCACAATGAGCAGTTCTTC
>TRBV19|14|TRBJ2-4|NA|NA
CASSDNLAKNIQYF
TGTGCCAGTAGCGATAATCTAGCCAAAAACATTCAGTACTTC
>TRBV6-5|14|TRBJ1-6|NA|NA
CASSLGNVASPLHF
TGTGCCAGCAGCCTAGGGAACGTAGCTTCACCCCTCCACTTT
>TRBV5-1|16|TRBJ2-3|NA|NA
CASSRGGRTSTDTQYF
TGCGCCAGCAGCAGGGGGGGTCGGACTAGCACAGATACGCAGTATTTT
>TRBV19|15|TRBJ2-2|NA|NA
CASSGFSQGAGELFF
TGTGCCAGTAGCGGTTTTTCGCAAGGTGCCGGGGAGCTGTTTTTT
>TRBV12-3/TRBV12-4|13|TRBJ1-3|NA|NA
CASSLLYGNTIYF
TGTGCCAGCAGTTTGCTATACGGAAACACCATATATTTT
>TRBV6-5|14|TRBJ2-2|NA|NA
CASRKAGVAGELFF
TGTGCCAGCAGAAAGGCTGGTGTGGCCGGGGAGCTGTTTTTT
>TRBV19|16|TRBJ1-1|NA|NA
CASSVRSGRDNTEAFF
TGTGCCAGTAGTGTAAGATCGGGACGGGATAACACTGAAGCTTTCTTT
>TRBV19|15|TRBJ1-5|NA|TRBD1
CASSRTGGGNQPQHF
TGTGCCAGTAGTAGGACAGGGGGCGGCAATCAGCCCCAGCATTTT
>TRBV6-5|13|TRBJ1-5|NA|TRBD1
CASRLQGNQPQHF
TGTGCCAGCAGATTACAGGGGAATCAGCCCCAGCATTTT
>TRBV2|16|TRBJ2-1|few|TRBD2
CASRRSSGREDNEQFF
TGTGCCAGCAGACGGTCGAGCGGGAGGGAGGACAATGAGCAGTTCTTC
>TRBV5-1|16|TRBJ2-5|NA|NA
CASSSSRRGNQETQYF
TGCGCCAGCAGCTCCTCCCGCCGGGGAAACCAAGAGACCCAGTACTTC
>TRBV3-1/TRBV3-2|15|TRBJ1-1|NA|NA
CASSQRATWSTEAFF
TGTGCCAGCAGCCAAAGGGCCACGTGGAGCACTGAAGCTTTCTTT
>TRBV6-1|16|TRBJ2-3|NA|NA
CASSEALGARSDTQYF
TGTGCCAGCAGTGAAGCGCTGGGGGCTAGGTCAGATACGCAGTATTTT
>TRBV5-4|15|TRBJ2-2|NA|NA
CASSLELGNTGELFF
TGTGCCAGCAGCTTGGAACTAGGGAACACCGGGGAGCTGTTTTTT